This TCR beta chain came from a study of cytomegalovirus exposure and HLA in healthy donors. Study observations and caveats: Rarity held for most TCR sequences, but there were some public TCRs that occurred in many donors. In an earlier analysis, productive rearrangement rates for most beta V segments clustered near 87% or 30%. As immune exposure information, only CMV serostatus was available.

Trimming stripped 6 bases from V and 1 base from J, with 18 bases between. Germline CDR1 SQVTM, CDR2 ANQGSEA. The CDR3 is 15 amino acids. To note about this clone: The antigen is unknown.

The primer mix had 60 Vbeta and 13 Jbeta primers. Assay used: immunoSEQ multiplex PCR; TCRdb lists only in-frame clones, some missing. Here the sample table reports about 53,000 clones. The chain uses TRBV29-1 and TRBJ2-5, with D possibly being TRBD1 (6 bases). Source material: PBMCs. The receptor was isolated from a woman younger than 35 in good health and CMV-seronegative. Here the CDR3 reads CSVLEGQRSQETQYF. As DNA, the CDR3 is TGCAGCGTGCTAGAAGGACAGAGGTCCCAAGAGACCCAGTACTTC. The full variable domain, rest sourced from reference TRBV29-1 and TRBJ2-5, is SAVISQKPSRDICQRGTSLTIQCQVDSQVTMMFWYRQQPGQSLTLIATANQGSEATYESGFVIDKFPISRPNLTFSTLTVSNMSPEDSSIYLCSVLEGQRSQETQYFGPGTRLLVL.